The T cell receptor (beta chain) under discussion was sequenced for a study of radiotherapy plus CTLA-4 blockade in lung cancer. Study-wide findings and caveats: Peripheral blood showed expansion of tumor-derived TCR clones after radiotherapy and ipilimumab.

The data were produced by immunoSEQ multiplex PCR, yet TCRdb's version contains in-frame clones alone and is incomplete. The sample shows tens of thousands of clones, 60% to 75% of them seen only once. As concerns this clone: Its target is not known.

In germline, CDR1 is SQVTM, CDR2 ANQGSEA. This CDR3 contains 15 residues. The V gene end was trimmed by 7 bases and the J gene end by 7 bases; junction bases not matched to a gene: 11. The chain is built from TRBV29-1 and TRBJ2-2, with 11 bases lining up with TRBD1. The clonotype was recovered from a human donor with non-small cell lung cancer whose response to radiotherapy plus ipilimumab could not be evaluated. Specimen: peripheral blood, collected from a patient treated with radiotherapy plus ipilimumab. The CDR3 nucleotides read TGCAGCGGAGGACAGGGGGCCACCGGGGGCGGGGAGCTGTTTTTT. This sequence encodes CSGGQGATGGGELFF.